These 10 T cell receptor beta chains were sequenced from one sample in a study of T cell responses to AZD1222 COVID-19 vaccine. Using immunoSEQ multiplex PCR, the repertoire was profiled, and TCRdb retains in-frame clones only, with some absent. The table has under 150,000 clones, 80% to 95% seen once. This material consisted of peripheral blood, taken on day 0 of AZD1222 vaccination. These receptors were obtained from an adult in good health.

The chain links TRBV29-1 to TRBJ1-1, with D unclear. Between the trimmed V and J ends, which lost 5 bases and 0 bases, there was a span of 4 bases. The CDR3 length is 11 residues. Germline loops: CDR1 SQVTM, CDR2 ANQGSEA. The CDR3: CSVTMNTEAFF. The DNA for the CDR3 is TGCAGCGTTACCATGAACACTGAAGCTTTCTTT.

The rearrangement uses TRBV7-3 and TRBJ1-1; TRBD1 might be the D (5 bases). CDR1 is SGHTA, CDR2 FQGTGA, per germline. Trimming shortened V by 5 bases and J by 1 base, and 8 bases separated the two germline ends. The CDR3 extends over 13 amino acids. DNA of the CDR3: TGTGCCAGCAGCGCCGACAGGAACACTGAAGCTTTCTTT. It codes for CASSADRNTEAFF.

The chain is built from TRBV5-1 and TRBJ1-2, with D hard to call. The CDR3 totals 15 residues. V lost 0 bases, J lost 1 base, and 10 bases lay in between. Germline assignment: CDR1 SGHRS and CDR2 YFSETQ. The CDR3 DNA sequence: TGCGCCAGCAGCTTGGATCTGACAATTAACTATGGCTACACCTTC. Translation: CASSLDLTINYGYTF.

V is TRBV29-1 and J is TRBJ2-1; 16 nucleotides align to TRBD2. CDR1 is SQVTM and CDR2 is ANQGSEA in the germline V gene. V shed 4 bases, J shed 4 bases, and the junction held 10 bases outside the gene matches. The CDR3 is 18 residues long. The CDR3 protein is CSVGAGLAGGGRYNEQFF. CDR3 coding DNA: TGCAGCGTTGGGGCGGGACTAGCGGGAGGGGGACGATACAATGAGCAGTTCTTC.

The V and J genes are TRBV24-1 and TRBJ2-1, with 7 bases fitting TRBD2. In germline, CDR1 is KGHDR, CDR2 SFDVKD. The ends lost 1 base at V and 3 bases at J; junction bases unmatched: 8. The CDR3 contains 17 residues. CDR3 loop: CATSDLVGGSYYNEQFF. For the CDR3, the DNA is TGTGCCACCAGTGATTTAGTGGGCGGGAGTTACTACAATGAGCAGTTCTTC.

The chain combines TRBV6-6 with TRBJ2-1, with D hard to call. The germline V gene has CDR1 MNHNY and CDR2 SVGAGI (reference sequence). V was pared by 10 bases and J by 7 bases, with 11 bases between. This CDR3 has 11 residues. In DNA form, the CDR3 reads TGTGCCACCGACTGGCTGAATGAGCAGTTCTTC. Translating it yields CATDWLNEQFF.

This chain connects TRBV7-9 to TRBJ1-1; the D gene is possibly TRBD1 (5 bases). This CDR3 spans 13 amino acids. CDR1 SEHNR and CDR2 FQNEAQ come from the germline V gene (reference sequence). Trimming pared 2 bases from V and 11 bases from J, leaving 15 bases between. The CDR3 DNA reads TGTGCCAGCAGCTTAACTAATAGAGGGGCCGCTTTCTTT. It translates to CASSLTNRGAAFF.

This chain connects TRBV5-6 to TRBJ1-1; D possibly corresponds to TRBD1 (5 bases). Trimming left V 0 bases short and J 5 bases short, with 14 bases between. CDR1 is SGHDT, CDR2 YYEEEE, per germline. The CDR3 sequence is 15 residues long. In DNA, the CDR3 is TGTGCCAGCAGCTTGGCGGGGGGACCGGGAACTGAAGCTTTCTTT. Residues: CASSLAGGPGTEAFF.

This clone has just one count. This rearrangement joins TRBV28 to TRBJ2-1, with 8 bases that match TRBD2. This CDR3 has 15 residues. With 7 bases clipped from V and 7 bases from J, the junction kept 12 bases outside the gene matches. Germline CDR1 and CDR2: MDHEN and SYDVKM. CDR3 residues: CASTTGQAGVNEQFF. The CDR3 DNA reads TGTGCCAGCACCACGGGCCAAGCGGGAGTGAATGAGCAGTTCTTC.

The chain couples TRBV6-1 to TRBJ1-4; 9 bases are a match to TRBD1. The junction had 22 bases not matched to a gene; V was cut back by 3 bases and J by 8 bases. Germline lookup yields CDR1 MNHNS and CDR2 SASEGT. The CDR3 loop spans 20 amino acids. In nucleotides, the CDR3 is TGTGCCAGCAGTGATTGTGCCGGGACAGGGAGGCAGTTGAGGTACGAAAAACTGTTTTTT. It yields the protein CASSDCAGTGRQLRYEKLFF.